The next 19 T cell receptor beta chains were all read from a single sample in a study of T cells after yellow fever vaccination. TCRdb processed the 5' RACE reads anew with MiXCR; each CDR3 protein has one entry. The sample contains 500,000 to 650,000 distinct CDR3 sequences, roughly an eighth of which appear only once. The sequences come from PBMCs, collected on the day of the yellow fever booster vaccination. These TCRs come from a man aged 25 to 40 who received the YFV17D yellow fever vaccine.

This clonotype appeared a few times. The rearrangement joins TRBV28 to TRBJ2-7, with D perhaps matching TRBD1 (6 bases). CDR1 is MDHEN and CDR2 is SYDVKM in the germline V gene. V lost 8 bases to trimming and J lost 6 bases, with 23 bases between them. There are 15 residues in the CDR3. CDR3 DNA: TGTGCCAGCCAGCTTGGGGGCACGTTCTTGTCCGAGCAGTACTTC. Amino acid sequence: CASQLGGTFLSEQYF.

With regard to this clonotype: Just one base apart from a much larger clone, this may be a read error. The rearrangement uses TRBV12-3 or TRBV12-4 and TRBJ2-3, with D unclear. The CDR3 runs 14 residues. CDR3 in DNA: TGTGCCAGCAGTTTAGACTTCAGCACAGATACGCCGTATTTT. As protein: CASSLDFSTDTPYF.

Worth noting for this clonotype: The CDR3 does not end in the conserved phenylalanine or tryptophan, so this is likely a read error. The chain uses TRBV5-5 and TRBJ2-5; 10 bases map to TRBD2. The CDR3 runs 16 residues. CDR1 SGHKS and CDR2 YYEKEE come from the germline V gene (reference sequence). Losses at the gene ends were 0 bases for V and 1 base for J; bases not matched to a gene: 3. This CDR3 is CASSLAVAGGQETQYL. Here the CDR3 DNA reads TGTGCCAGCAGCTTGGCGGTAGCGGGGGGCCAAGAGACCCAGTACTTA.

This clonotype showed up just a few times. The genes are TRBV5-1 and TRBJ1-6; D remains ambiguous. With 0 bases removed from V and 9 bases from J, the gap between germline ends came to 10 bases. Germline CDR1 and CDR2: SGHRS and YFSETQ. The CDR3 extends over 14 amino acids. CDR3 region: CASSLGQARSPLHF. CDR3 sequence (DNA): TGCGCCAGCAGCTTGGGGCAGGCCCGTTCACCCCTCCACTTT.

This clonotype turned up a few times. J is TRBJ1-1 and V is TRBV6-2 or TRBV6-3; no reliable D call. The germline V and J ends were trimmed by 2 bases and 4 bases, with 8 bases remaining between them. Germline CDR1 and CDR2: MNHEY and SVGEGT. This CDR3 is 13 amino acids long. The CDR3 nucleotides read TGTGCCAGCAGTTACGGGTTATCCACTGAAGCTTTCTTT. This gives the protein CASSYGLSTEAFF.

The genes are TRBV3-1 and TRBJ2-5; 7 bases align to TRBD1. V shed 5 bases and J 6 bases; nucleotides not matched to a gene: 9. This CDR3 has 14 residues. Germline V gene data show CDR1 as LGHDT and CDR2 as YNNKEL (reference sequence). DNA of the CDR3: TGTGCCAGCAGCACACAGGGGTTGGTGAAGACCCAGTACTTC. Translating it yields CASSTQGLVKTQYF.

CDR3 in DNA: TGTGCCTGGAGTCCCGGTTCGACGGATACGCAGTATTTT. It yields the protein CAWSPGSTDTQYF. The gene calls are TRBV30 and TRBJ2-3; D is undetermined. V was shortened by 2 bases and J by 6 bases, with 12 bases between the two germline ends. Germline-derived CDR1 and CDR2 are GTSNPN and SVGIG (reference sequence). The CDR3 has 13 residues. Filled out from reference TRBV30 and TRBJ2-3, the complete variable domain reads SQTIHQWPATLVQPVGSPLSLECTVEGTSNPNLYWYRQAAGRGLQLLFYSVGIGQISSEVPQNLSASRPQDRQFILSSKKLLLSDSGFYLCAWSPGSTDTQYFGPGTRLTVL.

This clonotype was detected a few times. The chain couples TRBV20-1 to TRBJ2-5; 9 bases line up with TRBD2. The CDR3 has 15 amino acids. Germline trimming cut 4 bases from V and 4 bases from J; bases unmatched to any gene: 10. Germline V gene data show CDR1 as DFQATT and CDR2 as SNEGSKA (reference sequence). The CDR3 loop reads CSAIRDGGRGETQYF. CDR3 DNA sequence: TGCAGTGCTATTAGGGATGGCGGGAGGGGAGAGACCCAGTACTTC.

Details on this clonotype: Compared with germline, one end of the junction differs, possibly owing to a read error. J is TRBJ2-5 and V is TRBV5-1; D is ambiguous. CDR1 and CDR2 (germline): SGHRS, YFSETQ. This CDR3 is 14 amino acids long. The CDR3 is CASSLWSFGRPSNF. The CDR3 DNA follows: TGCGCCAGCAGCTTGTGGTCTTTTGGACGCCCCTCCAACTTC.

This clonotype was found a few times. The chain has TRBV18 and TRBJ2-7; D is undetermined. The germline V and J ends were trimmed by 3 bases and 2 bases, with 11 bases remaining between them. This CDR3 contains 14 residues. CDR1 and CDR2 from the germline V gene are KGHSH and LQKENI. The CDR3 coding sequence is TGTGCCAGCTCACCGGGAATCGGAACCTACGAGCAGTACTTC. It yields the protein CASSPGIGTYEQYF.

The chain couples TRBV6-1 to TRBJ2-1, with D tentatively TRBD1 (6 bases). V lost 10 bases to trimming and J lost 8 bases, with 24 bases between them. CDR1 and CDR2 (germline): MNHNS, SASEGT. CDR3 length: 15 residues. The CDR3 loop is CATSSGASRGDEQFF. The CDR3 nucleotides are TGTGCCACCTCCTCAGGGGCAAGTCGTGGAGATGAGCAGTTCTTC.

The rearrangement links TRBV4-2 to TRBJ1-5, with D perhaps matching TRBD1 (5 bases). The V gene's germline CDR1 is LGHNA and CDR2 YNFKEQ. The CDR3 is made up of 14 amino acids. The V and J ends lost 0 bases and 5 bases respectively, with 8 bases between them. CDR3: CASSQEGGYQPQHF. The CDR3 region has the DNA TGTGCCAGCAGCCAAGAGGGGGGATATCAGCCCCAGCATTTT.

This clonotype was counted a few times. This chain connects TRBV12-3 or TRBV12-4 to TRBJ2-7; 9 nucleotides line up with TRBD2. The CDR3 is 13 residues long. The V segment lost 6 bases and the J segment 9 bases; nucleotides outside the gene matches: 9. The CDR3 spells CASRTSGLGVQYF. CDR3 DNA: TGTGCCAGCAGAACTAGCGGGTTGGGTGTGCAGTACTTC.

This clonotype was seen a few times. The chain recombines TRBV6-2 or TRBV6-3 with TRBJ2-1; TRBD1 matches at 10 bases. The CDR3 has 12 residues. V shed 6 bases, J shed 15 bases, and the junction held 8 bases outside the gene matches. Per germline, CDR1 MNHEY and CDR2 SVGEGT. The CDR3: CASSGQGGSGFF. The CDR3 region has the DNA TGTGCCAGCAGCGGACAGGGGGGTTCGGGGTTCTTC.

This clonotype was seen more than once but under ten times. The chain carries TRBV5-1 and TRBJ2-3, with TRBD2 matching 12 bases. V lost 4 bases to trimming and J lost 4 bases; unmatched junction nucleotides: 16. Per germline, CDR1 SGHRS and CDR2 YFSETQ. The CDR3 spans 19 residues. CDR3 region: CASSPYGGLAGSGADTQYF. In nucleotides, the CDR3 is TGCGCCAGCAGCCCCTATGGGGGACTAGCGGGTTCCGGGGCAGATACGCAGTATTTT.

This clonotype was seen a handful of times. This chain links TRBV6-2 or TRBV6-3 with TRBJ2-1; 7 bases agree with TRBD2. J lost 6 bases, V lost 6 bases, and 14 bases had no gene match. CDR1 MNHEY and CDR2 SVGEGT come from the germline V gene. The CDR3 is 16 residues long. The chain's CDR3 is CASSSLGRHRGNEQFF. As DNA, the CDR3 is TGTGCCAGCAGCAGCCTCGGGAGGCACCGAGGCAATGAGCAGTTCTTC.

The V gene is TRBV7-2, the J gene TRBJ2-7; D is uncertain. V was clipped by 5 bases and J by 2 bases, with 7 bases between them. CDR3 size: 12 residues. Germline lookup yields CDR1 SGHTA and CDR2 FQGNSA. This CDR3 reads CASSPNPYEQYF. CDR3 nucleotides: TGTGCCAGCAGCCCTAATCCCTACGAGCAGTACTTC. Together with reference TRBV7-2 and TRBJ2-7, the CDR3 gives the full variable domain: GAGVSQSPSNKVTEKGKDVELRCDPISGHTALYWYRQSLGQGLEFLIYFQGNSAPDKSGLPSDRFSAERTGGSVSTLTIQRTQQEDSAVYLCASSPNPYEQYFGPGTRLTVT.

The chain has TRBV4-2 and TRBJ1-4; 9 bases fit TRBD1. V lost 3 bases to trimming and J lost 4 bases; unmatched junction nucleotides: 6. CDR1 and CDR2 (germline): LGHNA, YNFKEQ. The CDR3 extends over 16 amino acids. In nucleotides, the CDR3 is TGTGCCAGCAGCCAGGCCGGGACAGGGTTTAATGAAAAACTGTTTTTT. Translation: CASSQAGTGFNEKLFF.

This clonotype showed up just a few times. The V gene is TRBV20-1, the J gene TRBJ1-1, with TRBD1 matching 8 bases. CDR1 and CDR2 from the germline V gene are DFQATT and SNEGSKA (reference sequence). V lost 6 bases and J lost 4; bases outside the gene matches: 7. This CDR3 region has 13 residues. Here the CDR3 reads CSANKDRATEAFF. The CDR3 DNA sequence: TGCAGTGCCAACAAGGACAGGGCCACTGAAGCTTTCTTT.